This T cell receptor (beta chain) was recorded in a study of T-cell reconstitution after alpha-beta-depleted transplantation in children. This clonotype was counted only a few times. TCRbeta library construction was performed incorporating unique molecular identifiers. In TCRdb, the PCR reads were re-called with MiXCR into one record per CDR3 protein. The repertoire consists of approximately 390,000 distinct CDR3 sequences, with around 9.9% occurring once and the leading ten covering over 4.5%. V shed 3 bases, J shed 4 bases, and the junction held 7 bases outside the gene matches. The CDR3 has 17 residues. Germline CDR1 reads LGHDT; CDR2 reads YNNKEL (reference sequence).

The receptor comes from a human donor who donated a stem cell graft to a child with acute myeloid leukemia. The chain is built from TRBV3-1 and TRBJ2-1, with 12 bases aligning to TRBD2. Sequencing used PBMCs from the stem cell graft donor, obtained from the stem cell graft. The CDR3 coding sequence is TGTGCCAGCAGCCACGGAACTGGACTAGCGGGATACAATGAGCAGTTCTTC. Translation gives CASSHGTGLAGYNEQFF.